The present T cell receptor (beta chain) was sequenced within a study of CD8+CD57+ T cells in acquired aplastic anemia. Whole-study context: The sorted CD4+ and CD8+ cells yielded an average around 3 ug of DNA.

This clonotype was observed a handful of times. The study profiled TCR beta VDJ and CDR3 using genomic DNA as template. TCRdb used MiXCR to reprocess the reads, holding one entry per CDR3 protein. The data hold around 200,000 distinct CDR3 sequences, with 48% observed a single time. Patients picked for sequencing had shown CD8+CD57+ cell expansion detected by flow cytometry. Patients uniformly had severe acquired aplastic anemia. The study sampled blood from patients who had received no therapy. Unmatched junction bases numbered 4, after V lost 0 bases and J lost 1 base. Germline V lookup: CDR1 LNHNV, CDR2 YYDKDF (reference sequence). CDR3 length: 16 amino acids.

The sample consisted of sorted CD4+, CD8+, or CD8+CD57+ T cells (not recorded which) from PBMCs. The TCR was taken from a human donor with aplastic anemia. The chain has TRBV15 and TRBJ2-3; 7 bases are a match to TRBD1. In DNA, the CDR3 is TGTGCCACCAGCAGAGACGACAGGGAAGGCACAGATACGCAGTATTTT. Translating it yields CATSRDDREGTDTQYF. Complete variable domain (other parts from reference TRBV15 and TRBJ2-3): DAMVIQNPRYQVTQFGKPVTLSCSQTLNHNVMYWYQQKSSQAPKLLFHYYDKDFNNEADTPDNFQSRRPNTSFCFLDIRSPGLGDTAMYLCATSRDDREGTDTQYFGPGTRLTVL.